The 30 T cell receptor beta chains below all came from one sample that was sequenced in a study of blood T cell repertoires in COVID-19. TCRdb keeps only in-frame clones here, not all; method: immunoSEQ multiplex PCR. The sample yields about 95,000 clones, roughly 80% seen once. The sample taken for sequencing was peripheral blood. These receptors all come from a man of 80 years or more with active or convalescent COVID-19.

The rearrangement links TRBV6-2 or TRBV6-3 to TRBJ2-1, with D possibly being TRBD1 (6 bases). V lost 5 bases to trimming and J lost 7 bases, with 18 bases between them. The CDR3 length is 15 residues. Germline V lookup: CDR1 MNHEY, CDR2 SVGEGT. The CDR3 region is CASSRTTRGGNEQFF. Written as DNA, the CDR3 is TGTGCCAGCAGTAGAACGACCAGGGGCGGGAATGAGCAGTTCTTC.

This rearrangement joins TRBV28 to TRBJ1-6; D might be TRBD1 (6 bases). The V gene's germline CDR1 is MDHEN and CDR2 SYDVKM. This CDR3 has 15 residues. Trimming cost V 8 bases and J 7 bases, with 18 bases left between them. The CDR3 here is CASSITGWGNSPLHF. The CDR3 coding sequence is TGTGCCAGCTCCATCACAGGGTGGGGAAATTCACCCCTCCACTTT.

This clone is a singleton in its sample. This chain joins TRBV6-4 and TRBJ1-2, with 9 bases aligning to TRBD1. This CDR3 is 14 amino acids long. The germline CDR1 and CDR2 sequences are MRHNA and SNTAGT. Germline trimming cut 8 bases from V and 5 bases from J; bases unmatched to any gene: 9. The CDR3 protein is CASGPSGTGYGYTF. The CDR3 DNA sequence: TGTGCCAGCGGACCTTCCGGGACAGGGTATGGCTACACCTTC.

The chain employs TRBV6-4 and TRBJ1-3; D is uncertain. The V end was cut by 7 bases, the J end by 0 bases, with 16 bases between. The CDR3 totals 16 residues. The germline CDR1 and CDR2 sequences are MRHNA and SNTAGT. This CDR3 reads CASTGRGRPSGNTIYF. Here the CDR3 DNA reads TGTGCCAGCACTGGCCGCGGAAGACCCTCTGGAAACACCATATATTTT.

This chain connects TRBV4-1 to TRBJ2-6; no firm D call. The CDR3 sequence is 15 residues long. V was trimmed by 0 bases and J by 0 bases, leaving 3 bases between them. Germline V gene lookup returns CDR1 MGHRA and CDR2 YSYEKL. CDR3 in DNA: TGCGCCAGCAGCCAAGACAGCTCTGGGGCCAACGTCCTGACTTTC. It codes for CASSQDSSGANVLTF.

This sequence joins TRBV24-1 and TRBJ2-5; D is possibly TRBD1 (6 bases). V lost 7 bases and J 7 bases, leaving 15 bases between the germline ends. This CDR3 has 13 amino acids. Germline CDR1 is KGHDR and CDR2 is SFDVKD. The chain's CDR3 is CATSDRTWGTQYF. CDR3 DNA sequence: TGTGCCACCAGCGACAGGACCTGGGGGACCCAGTACTTC.

This chain links TRBV18 with TRBJ2-3; 9 positions match TRBD1. In germline, CDR1 is KGHSH, CDR2 LQKENI. J was trimmed by 1 base and V by 8 bases; bases with no gene match: 7. This CDR3 region has 15 residues. The CDR3 protein is CASQQRTGGTDTQYF. The CDR3 nucleotides are TGTGCCAGCCAACAACGGACAGGGGGCACAGATACGCAGTATTTT.

As concerns this clone: The sample carries other DNA sequences with the same CDR3. The V and J genes are TRBV7-2 and TRBJ1-2; D remains unclear. Trimming took 1 base from V and 2 from J, leaving 8 bases between them. CDR3 length equals 14 residues. CDR1 SGHTA and CDR2 FQGNSA come from the germline V gene. The DNA of the CDR3 is TGTGCCAGCAGCTTAGAAGCGGGAAACTATGGCTACACCTTC. Translated: CASSLEAGNYGYTF.

The chain employs TRBV11-2 and TRBJ2-1, with TRBD1 as a possible D gene (6 bases). The CDR3 runs 15 residues. Germline CDR1 is SGHAT and CDR2 is FQNNGV. Trimming pared 1 base from V and 2 bases from J, leaving 9 bases between. This CDR3 is CASSLVGGPYNEQFF. The CDR3 coding sequence is TGTGCCAGCAGCTTAGTAGGGGGACCCTACAATGAGCAGTTCTTC.

The chain joins TRBV12-3 or TRBV12-4 to TRBJ2-2; unclear D gene. Between the trimmed V and J ends, which lost 2 bases and 6 bases, there was a span of 7 bases. The length of the CDR3 is 13 residues. The DNA for the CDR3 is TGTGCCAGCAGTTTACTCCGGGCCGGGGAGCTGTTTTTT. Translated, it gives CASSLLRAGELFF.

The chain links TRBV7-3 to TRBJ1-1; D is unresolved. V lost 1 base to trimming and J lost 1 base, with 7 bases between them. CDR1 is SGHTA and CDR2 is FQGTGA in the germline V gene. The CDR3 sequence is 14 residues long. In DNA form, the CDR3 reads TGTGCCAGCAGCTTAAATCCCTCGAACACTGAAGCTTTCTTT. Amino acids: CASSLNPSNTEAFF.

DNA of the CDR3: TGTGCCAGCAGCCTCCACGACAGGGGAGGTGGCTACACCTTC. Encoded protein: CASSLHDRGGGYTF. The chain recombines TRBV3-1 (or the pseudogene TRBV3-2) with TRBJ1-2, with TRBD1 identical over 8 bases. Germline-derived CDR1 and CDR2 are LGHDT and YNNKEL (reference sequence). V lost 4 bases and J lost 7; bases outside the gene matches: 8. The CDR3 sequence is 14 residues long.

The CDR3 coding sequence is TGTGCCAGTAGTAACGAGGTGGCGGGGGACGACAATGAGCAGTTCTTC. As protein: CASSNEVAGDDNEQFF. The chain joins TRBV19 to TRBJ2-1, with 7 bases identical to TRBD2. The junction had 11 bases not matched to a gene; V was cut back by 4 bases and J by 5 bases. Germline loops: CDR1 LNHDA, CDR2 SQIVND (reference sequence). The CDR3 contains 16 residues. The whole variable domain, remainder taken from reference TRBV19 and TRBJ2-1, is DGGITQSPKYLFRKEGQNVTLSCEQNLNHDAMYWYRQDPGQGLRLIYYSQIVNDFQKGDIAEGYSVSREKKESFPLTVTSAQKNPTAFYLCASSNEVAGDDNEQFFGPGTRLTVL.

J is TRBJ2-7 and V is TRBV5-1; weak D call: TRBD2 (5 bases). The CDR3 is 12 residues long. Deletions cut 6 bases from V and 0 bases from J, with 7 bases between. The germline gives CDR1 SGHRS, CDR2 YFSETQ. The CDR3 here is CASKEVSYEQYF. The CDR3 bases are TGCGCCAGCAAGGAGGTCTCCTACGAGCAGTACTTC.

The chain is built from TRBV19 and TRBJ2-5; TRBD2 agrees at 9 bases. The V segment lost 6 bases and the J segment 4 bases; nucleotides outside the gene matches: 9. The CDR3 is made up of 15 amino acids. The germline gives CDR1 LNHDA, CDR2 SQIVND (reference sequence). The CDR3 region has the DNA TGTGCCAGTAGGGAGAGCGGGGGGCCCGCAGAGACCCAGTACTTC. Translating gives CASRESGGPAETQYF.

J is TRBJ2-3 and V is TRBV29-1; tentatively, D is TRBD1 (5 bases). The CDR3 is made up of 12 amino acids. V was shortened by 4 bases and J by 6 bases, with 11 bases between the two germline ends. Germline V gene sequence: CDR1 SQVTM, CDR2 ANQGSEA. DNA of the CDR3: TGCAGCGTTGGGCAGGGTGGTGATACGCAGTATTTT. It encodes CSVGQGGDTQYF.

This clone has a single count. The V call is TRBV19, the J call TRBJ2-5; 9 nucleotides line up with TRBD2. CDR1 and CDR2 from the germline V gene are LNHDA and SQIVND (reference sequence). The CDR3 extends over 15 amino acids. The V gene end was trimmed by 2 bases and the J gene end by 5 bases; junction bases not matched to a gene: 6. The CDR3 here is CASSILAGSGETQYF. As DNA, the CDR3 is TGTGCCAGTAGTATACTAGCGGGGTCTGGGGAGACCCAGTACTTC.

The genes are TRBV6-6 and TRBJ1-1; D possibly corresponds to TRBD1 (5 bases). The CDR3 sequence is 15 residues long. V lost 2 bases and J 6 bases, leaving 16 bases between the germline ends. Germline-derived CDR1 and CDR2 are MNHNY and SVGAGI (reference sequence). DNA for the CDR3: TGTGCCAGCAGTTACCGGGGCGGGGTGGGTGCTGAAGCTTTCTTT. Its translation: CASSYRGGVGAEAFF.

This sequence joins TRBV5-1 and TRBJ2-7; perhaps TRBD1 as D (5 bases). Deletions cut 3 bases from V and 1 base from J, with 14 bases between. Germline CDR1 reads SGHRS; CDR2 reads YFSETQ. The CDR3 has 15 residues. CDR3 sequence (DNA): TGCGCCAGCAGCTCGCCTGAACAGGTATCCTACGAGCAGTACTTC. As protein: CASSSPEQVSYEQYF.

The genes are TRBV7-6 and TRBJ2-5; possible D gene TRBD2, 6 bases. V was cut by 5 bases and J by 1 base, with 14 bases left in between. This CDR3 is 15 amino acids long. Germline V lookup: CDR1 SGHVS, CDR2 FNYEAQ. The CDR3 DNA follows: TGTGCCAGCAGCCTCTTCTCGGGACTCCAAGAGACCCAGTACTTC. Translating gives CASSLFSGLQETQYF.

Only one count was recorded for this clone. V is TRBV18 and J is TRBJ1-2, with TRBD1 as a possible D gene (6 bases). Germline CDR1 and CDR2: KGHSH and LQKENI. This CDR3 comprises 14 residues. Trimming removed 3 bases at V and 2 bases at J, with 10 bases between. The CDR3, as DNA: TGTGCCAGCTCACCCAACAGGGACAACTATGGCTACACCTTC. Translating gives CASSPNRDNYGYTF.

This clone was observed a few times. The chain recombines TRBV7-2 with TRBJ2-3; 7 nucleotides agree with TRBD1. This CDR3 contains 16 residues. Per germline, CDR1 SGHTA and CDR2 FQGNSA. V lost 5 bases, J lost 2 bases, and 10 bases stayed unmatched. The CDR3 region is CASSPDRVGDTDTQYF. In DNA, the CDR3 is TGTGCCAGCAGCCCCGACAGGGTAGGAGACACAGATACGCAGTATTTT.

The chain couples TRBV5-1 to TRBJ2-6; D is uncertain. CDR1 is SGHRS, CDR2 YFSETQ, per germline. This CDR3 has 14 residues. V was cut by 7 bases and J by 0 bases, with 8 bases left in between. CDR3 coding DNA: TGCGCCAGCCGGGTATCCTCTGGGGCCAACGTCCTGACTTTC. Protein sequence: CASRVSSGANVLTF.

The chain recombines TRBV25-1 with TRBJ1-2; TRBD1 matches 8 bases. The CDR3 spans 12 residues. V shed 8 bases, J shed 7 bases, and the junction held 6 bases outside the gene matches. CDR1 is MGHDK and CDR2 is SYGVNS in the germline V gene. CDR3 nucleotides: TGTGCCAGCGGCGAGGACAGGGCTGGCTACACCTTC. Translation: CASGEDRAGYTF.

V gene TRBV2 combines with J gene TRBJ1-3; 7 positions agree with TRBD1. Per the germline V gene, CDR1 is SNHLY and CDR2 is FYNNEI. V was clipped by 6 bases and J by 4 bases; unmatched bases: 9. The CDR3 spans 15 residues. In DNA form, the CDR3 reads TGTGCCAGCAGCAACGACAGGGCACTGGGAAACACCATATATTTT. This encodes CASSNDRALGNTIYF.

The CDR3 bases are TGTGCCACCAGCTTTGCCCTACAGTCAGAGACCCAGTACTTC. This translates into CATSFALQSETQYF. This sequence joins TRBV15 and TRBJ2-5; D not resolved. V lost 5 bases and J 4 bases, leaving 14 bases between the germline ends. From germline, CDR1 is LNHNV and CDR2 YYDKDF (reference sequence). The CDR3 contains 14 residues.

The V and J genes are TRBV3-1 (or the pseudogene TRBV3-2) and TRBJ1-2; weak D call: TRBD1 (5 bases). This CDR3 has 15 amino acids. V was cut by 0 bases and J by 0 bases, with 8 bases left in between. The germline gives CDR1 LGHDT, CDR2 YNNKEL (reference sequence). CDR3 residues: CASSQDSTANYGYTF. In DNA form, the CDR3 reads TGTGCCAGCAGCCAAGATTCGACAGCTAACTATGGCTACACCTTC.

The chain couples TRBV7-9 to TRBJ1-4; no clear D. Germline assignment: CDR1 SEHNR and CDR2 FQNEAQ (reference sequence). V lost 8 bases and J lost 2, with 15 bases in between. This CDR3 has 15 residues. CDR3 protein: CASGPGMGTNEKLFF. CDR3 coding DNA: TGTGCCAGCGGTCCAGGAATGGGCACTAATGAAAAACTGTTTTTT. Full variable domain (rest looked up from reference TRBV7-9 and TRBJ1-4): DTGVSQNPRHKITKRGQNVTFRCDPISEHNRLYWYRQTLGQGPEFLTYFQNEAQLEKSRLLSDRFSAERPKGSFSTLEIQRTEQGDSAMYLCASGPGMGTNEKLFFGSGTQLSVL.

The chain links TRBV5-4 to TRBJ2-5, with TRBD2 matching over 8 bases. Germline V gene lookup returns CDR1 SGHNT and CDR2 YYREEE (reference sequence). V lost 4 bases, J lost 5 bases, and 7 bases stayed unmatched. This CDR3 has 14 amino acids. CDR3 sequence reads: CASSKGLGYETQYF. CDR3 in DNA: TGTGCCAGCAGCAAGGGACTAGGTTATGAGACCCAGTACTTC.

The genes are TRBV9 and TRBJ1-2, with TRBD1 identical over 10 bases. The ends lost 2 bases at V and 7 bases at J; junction bases unmatched: 14. Germline CDR1 reads SGDLS; CDR2 reads YYNGEE. There are 17 residues in the CDR3. The CDR3 here is CASSVRPTGQGSGGYTF. The CDR3, as DNA: TGTGCCAGCAGCGTGAGGCCCACGGGACAGGGGTCCGGTGGCTACACCTTC.